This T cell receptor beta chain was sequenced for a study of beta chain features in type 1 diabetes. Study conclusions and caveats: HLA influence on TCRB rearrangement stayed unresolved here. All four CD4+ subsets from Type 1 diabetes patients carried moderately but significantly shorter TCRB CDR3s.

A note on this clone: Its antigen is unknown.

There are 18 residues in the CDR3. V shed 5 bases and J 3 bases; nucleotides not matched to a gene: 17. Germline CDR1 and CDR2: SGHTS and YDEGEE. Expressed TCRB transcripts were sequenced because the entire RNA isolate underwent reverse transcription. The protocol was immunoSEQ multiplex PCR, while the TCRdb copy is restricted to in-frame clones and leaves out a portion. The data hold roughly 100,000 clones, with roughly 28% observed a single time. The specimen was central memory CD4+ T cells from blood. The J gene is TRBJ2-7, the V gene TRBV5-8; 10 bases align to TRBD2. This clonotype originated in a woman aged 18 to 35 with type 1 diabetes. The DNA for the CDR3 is TGTGCCAGCAGTTCTAGGGGGGCTAGCGGGAGTCCTGACTACGAGCAGTACTTC. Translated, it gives CASSSRGASGSPDYEQYF.